The sequence of this TCR beta chain was determined in a study of PD-1 blockade in classical Hodgkin lymphoma. Whole-study findings and limits: The baseline diversity of complete responders showed similarity to that of newly diagnosed patients.

The data were produced by immunoSEQ multiplex PCR, yet TCRdb's version contains in-frame clones alone and is incomplete. Among 7,500 to 8,500 clones, approximately 80% were seen once, and the ten largest hold 30% to 45%. The time point was: cycle 4 day 1 (C4D1), after 5 to 7 weeks of nivolumab. Autologous stem cell transplantation was followed by relapse in every patient, and brentuximab vedotin exposure varied. Thawed PBMCs supplied CD8+ T cells via magnetic negative selection. Comment on this clone: Antigen: not known.

The CDR3 has 13 residues. Germline V gene data show CDR1 as SGHVS and CDR2 as FNYEAQ. The ends lost 4 bases at V and 6 bases at J; junction bases unmatched: 2. The chain couples TRBV7-6 to TRBJ2-1; 8 bases agree with TRBD2. This sequence originates from a human donor with classical Hodgkin lymphoma. The input for sequencing was CD8+ T cells from blood, taken before the fourth cycle of nivolumab. The CDR3 sequence: CASSWTSSNEQFF. The CDR3 DNA reads as TGTGCCAGCAGCTGGACTAGCTCCAATGAGCAGTTCTTC.